This note documents a single T cell receptor beta chain sequence. Antigen: not known. The CDR3 runs 15 residues. This sample is part of a study of vaccination effects on CD4 cells after COVID-19. Study at large: Participants completed two doses of the BNT162b2 or mRNA-1273 vaccine. Study-wide results and limits: Researchers reported few convalescent patients and no early post-infection timepoints in the study.

The protocol was immunoSEQ multiplex PCR, while the TCRdb copy is restricted to in-frame clones and leaves out a portion. Among tens of thousands of clones listed, approximately 70% were seen once. CD4+ T cells specific for antigen were expanded with viral peptide pools by the ViraFEST assay before sequencing. It was after approximately 11 days of culture that CD4+ T cells were isolated. Vaccine recipients, nucleocapsid antibody negative, had no prior SARS-CoV-2 infection. The researchers cultured roughly 2.2 million PBMC per well with 8 to 10 IU/ml IL-2 and 7.5 to 10 ug/ml peptides. A half-medium replacement with IL-2 medium was carried out on days 3 and 7.

The TCR sequence derives from a human donor who received a COVID-19 vaccine. This material consisted of CD4+ T cells from PBMCs cultured with HCoV-NL63 spike peptides, taken before COVID-19 vaccination. The chain links TRBV1 to TRBJ2-1; the table's TRBD2 call for D was not verified on the DNA. TRBV1 is given as a pseudogene. The chain's CDR3 is CTSTCAAAYYNEQFF. Here the CDR3 DNA reads TGCACCAGCACATGCGCTGCGGCCTATTACAATGAGCAGTTCTTC.